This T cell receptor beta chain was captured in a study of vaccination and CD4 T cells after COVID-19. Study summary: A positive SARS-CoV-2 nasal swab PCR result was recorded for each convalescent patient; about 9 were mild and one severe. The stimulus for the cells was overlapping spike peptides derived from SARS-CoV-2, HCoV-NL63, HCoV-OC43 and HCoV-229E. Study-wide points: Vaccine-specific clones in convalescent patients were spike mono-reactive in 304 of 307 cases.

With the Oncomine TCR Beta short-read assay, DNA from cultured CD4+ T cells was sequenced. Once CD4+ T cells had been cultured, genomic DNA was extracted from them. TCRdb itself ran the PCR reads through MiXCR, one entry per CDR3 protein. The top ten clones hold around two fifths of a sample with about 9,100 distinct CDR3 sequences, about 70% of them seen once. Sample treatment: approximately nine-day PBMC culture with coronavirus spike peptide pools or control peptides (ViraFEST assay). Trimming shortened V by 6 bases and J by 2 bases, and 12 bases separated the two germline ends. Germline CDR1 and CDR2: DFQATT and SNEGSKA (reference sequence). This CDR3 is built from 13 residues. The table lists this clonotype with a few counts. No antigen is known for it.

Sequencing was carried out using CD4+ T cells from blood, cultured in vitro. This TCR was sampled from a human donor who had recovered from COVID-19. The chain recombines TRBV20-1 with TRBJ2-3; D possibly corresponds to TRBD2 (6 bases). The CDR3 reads CSAQGTLTDTQYF. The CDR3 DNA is TGCAGTGCCCAAGGGACTCTCACAGATACGCAGTATTTT.